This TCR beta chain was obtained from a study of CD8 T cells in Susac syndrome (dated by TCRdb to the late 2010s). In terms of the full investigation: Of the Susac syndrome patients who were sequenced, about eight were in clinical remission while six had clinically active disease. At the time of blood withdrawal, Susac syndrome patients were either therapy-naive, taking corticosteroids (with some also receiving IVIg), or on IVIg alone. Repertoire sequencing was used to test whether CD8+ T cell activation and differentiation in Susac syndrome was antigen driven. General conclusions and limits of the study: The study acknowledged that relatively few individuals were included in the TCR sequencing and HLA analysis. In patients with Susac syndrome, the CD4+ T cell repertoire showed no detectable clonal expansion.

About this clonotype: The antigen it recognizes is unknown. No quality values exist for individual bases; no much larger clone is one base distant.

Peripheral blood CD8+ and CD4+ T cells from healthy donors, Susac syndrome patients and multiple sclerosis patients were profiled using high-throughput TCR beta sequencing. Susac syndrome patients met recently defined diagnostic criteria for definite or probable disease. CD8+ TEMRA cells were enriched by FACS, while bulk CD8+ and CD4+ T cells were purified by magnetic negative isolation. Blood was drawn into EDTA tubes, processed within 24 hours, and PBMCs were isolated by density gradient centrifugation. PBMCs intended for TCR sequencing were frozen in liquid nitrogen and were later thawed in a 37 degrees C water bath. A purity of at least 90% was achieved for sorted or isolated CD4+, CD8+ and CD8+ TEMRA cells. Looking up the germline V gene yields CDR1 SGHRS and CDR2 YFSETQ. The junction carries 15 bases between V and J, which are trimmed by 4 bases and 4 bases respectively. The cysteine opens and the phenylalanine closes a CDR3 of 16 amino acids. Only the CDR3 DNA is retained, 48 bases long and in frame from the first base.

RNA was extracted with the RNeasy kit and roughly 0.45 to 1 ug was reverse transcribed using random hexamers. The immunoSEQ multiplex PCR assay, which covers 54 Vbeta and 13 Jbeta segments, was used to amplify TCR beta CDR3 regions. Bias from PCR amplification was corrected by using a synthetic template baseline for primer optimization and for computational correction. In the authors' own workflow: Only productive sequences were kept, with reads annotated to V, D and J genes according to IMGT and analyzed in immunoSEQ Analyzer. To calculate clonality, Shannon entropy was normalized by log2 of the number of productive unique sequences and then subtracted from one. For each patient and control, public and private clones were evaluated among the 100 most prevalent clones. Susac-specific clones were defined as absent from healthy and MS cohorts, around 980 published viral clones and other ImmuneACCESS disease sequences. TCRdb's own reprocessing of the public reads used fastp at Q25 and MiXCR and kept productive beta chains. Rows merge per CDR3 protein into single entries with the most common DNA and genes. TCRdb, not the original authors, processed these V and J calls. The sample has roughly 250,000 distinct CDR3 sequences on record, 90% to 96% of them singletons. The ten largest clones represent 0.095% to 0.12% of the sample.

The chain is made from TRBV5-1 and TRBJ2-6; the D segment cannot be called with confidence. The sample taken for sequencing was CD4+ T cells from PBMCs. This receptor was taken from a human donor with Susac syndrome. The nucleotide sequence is TGCGCCAGCAGCCGGTTCTCGTCCCCAGGGGCCAACGTCCTGACTTTC. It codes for CASSRFSSPGANVLTF. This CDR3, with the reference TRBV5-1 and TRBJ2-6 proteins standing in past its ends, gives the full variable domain KAGVTQTPRYLIKTRGQQVTLSCSPISGHRSVSWYQQTPGQGLQFLFEYFSETQRNKGNFPGRFSGRQFSNSRSEMNVSTLELGDSALYLCASSRFSSPGANVLTFGAGSRLTVL.